The source of this T cell receptor (beta chain) is a study of cytomegalovirus exposure and HLA in healthy donors. Overall study: Within an early data release were 80 million to 90 million unique TCRs drawn from HLA-typed donors.

In the case of this clone: No antigen is known for it.

PCR primers comprised 60 Vbeta and 13 Jbeta primers. The protocol was immunoSEQ multiplex PCR, while the TCRdb copy is restricted to in-frame clones and leaves out a portion. Seen in this sample are more than 90,000 clones; the ten most common clones hold 3.5% to 4.5%. Study observations and caveats: In an earlier analysis, about 87% or about 30%: the productive usage of most TCR beta V segments.

CDR1 and CDR2 from the germline V gene are SGDLS and YYNGEE. CDR3 length equals 14 residues. With V trimmed by 4 bases and J by 0 bases, 3 bases remained unmatched. Sequencing used PBMCs. The receptor comes from a young man in good health and CMV-seronegative. J is TRBJ2-7 and V is TRBV9, with TRBD1 matching 8 bases. In nucleotides, the CDR3 is TGTGCCAGCAGCATAACAGGGGGCTCCTACGAGCAGTACTTC. Encoded protein: CASSITGGSYEQYF.